This record covers a single T cell receptor (beta chain). Its binding antigen is unknown. Base quality data are lacking; no much larger clone is found one base away. Hyperthyroidism patients were newly diagnosed, with disease duration under 2 months, and aged 18 to 65 years. Patients with other autoimmune diseases, uncontrolled infections, pregnancy or lactation were excluded. Diagnosis was based on clinical symptoms, serum thyroxine, TRAb, thyroid ultrasound and orbital computed tomography. Total RNA was extracted using Trizol reagent, and RNA quality was checked on an Agilent 2100 Bioanalyzer. This sample was included in a study of Graves' ophthalmopathy and Graves' hyperthyroidism (dated by TCRdb to the late 2010s). As for the study more broadly: Hyperthyroidism was defined as stable when no progression to ophthalmopathy occurred within 18 months of follow-up. The study used TCR beta repertoire signatures to distinguish Graves' ophthalmopathy from Graves' hyperthyroidism and to predict progression to ophthalmopathy. In total, 135 blood samples were TCR-sequenced: fewer than 50 ophthalmopathy, some 72 hyperthyroidism and some 17 hyperthyroidism-to-ophthalmopathy patients. A discovery set of 100 patients (approximately 45 ophthalmopathy, 55 to 65 stable hyperthyroidism) was enrolled to explore V-J signatures distinguishing ophthalmopathy from hyperthyroidism. For independent validation, a separate cohort was made up of about 18 hyperthyroidism patients plus 17 patients who later progressed from hyperthyroidism to ophthalmopathy. T-cell repertoires of thyroid tissue and blood were compared in 5 or 6 hyperthyroidism patients. Once sampling was done, hyperthyroidism patients were given methimazole at a starting dose of 30 mg daily, while ophthalmopathy patients were given high-dose intravenous methylprednisolone. Broader findings and caveats from the paper: In validation, the model predicted ophthalmopathy progression with about 64% sensitivity and roughly 78% specificity; roughly 11 predicted patients were CT-confirmed with GO in a median of approximately six months. In cross-validation, the 13-signature model distinguished ophthalmopathy from stable hyperthyroidism with around 90% sensitivity and 81.08% specificity, while in the test set the corresponding values were 80% and 75%. Most expanded thyroid clonotypes with a frequency above 0.001 also appeared in blood, which suggests that blood repertoires may reflect the immune response in the thyroid. Sample size was not statistically predetermined, and group allocation was not concealed from the investigators.

TCR beta CDR3 regions were amplified from RNA transcripts for repertoire sequencing. The first round of RT-PCR was done with HTBI primers and the Qiagen OneStep RT-PCR kit, and was followed by a second round of multiplex PCR, then size selection and purification. Libraries were sequenced paired-end with 100 bp reads on an Illumina HiSeq2000. The original pipeline was this. SOAPnuke was used for read processing, and reads with adapters, uncalled bases, a mean Phred below 15, or no exact constant-primer or identifier match were discarded. COPE v1.2.5 was used to merge high-quality paired reads. Unique nucleotide sequences were defined as clonotypes and aligned to IMGT TRB V, D and J references using MiTCR v1.1. Analysis was restricted to V-J combinations with a frequency above 0.0001, which covered about 99% of repertoires. For each V-J combination, a TCR clonal expansion and chaos score was defined as the ratio of F50 clonal expansion to chaos observed in the TCRdist matrix. Welch's t-statistics and random forest were used to reduce the features to 10 to 15 V-J combinations, which were then used as input to a naive Bayes classifier. The similarity between thyroid and blood repertoires was quantified using the Morisita-Horn index. TCRdb cleaned the public reads at Q25 with fastp, built clones with MiXCR and kept in-frame beta chains. Rows are unified per CDR3 protein, each entry keeping the most common DNA and genes. TCRdb, not the authors, supplied the V and J calls. The sample has over a million distinct CDR3 sequences on record, approximately 35% of them singletons. The ten biggest clones cover roughly 10% of the sample.

The clonotype was recovered from an adult man with Graves' hyperthyroidism. Specimen: peripheral blood or thyroid tissue (not recorded which).

The bases are TGTGCCAGCGTGTCGTCGGGGGCTAACGAGCAGTACTTC. This encodes CASVSSGANEQYF. This chain is built from TRBV7-2 and TRBJ2-7, with the D gene tentatively TRBD1 or TRBD2, based on 6 matching bases in each. The CDR3 numbers 13 residues from cysteine through phenylalanine. Of all the DNA, just the CDR3 is kept, 39 bases in frame from base 1. The trim is 8 bases for V and 5 bases for J, with a gap of 16 bases between the germline ends. The germline V gene gives CDR1 as SGHTA and CDR2 as FQGNSA.